The count of the clone carrying this T cell receptor (beta chain) is one. This record belongs to a study of blood T cell repertoires in COVID-19. Study as a whole: Donors in the United States, Italy and Spain gave samples during acute or convalescent COVID-19. Sources were T cells, B-cell-depleted T cells, or PBMCs; the material itself was cDNA or gDNA.

Germline V lookup: CDR1 SGHTA, CDR2 FQGNSA. The length of the CDR3 is 16 residues. V lost 2 bases to trimming and J lost 5 bases, with 19 bases between them. Authors' analysis steps: Reference gene primer amplification yielded estimated nucleated cell counts. The table came from immunoSEQ multiplex PCR; TCRdb's copy has only in-frame clones and leaves some out. From that table come the V and J calls and clone size; the DNA was used to work out D and trimming. The repertoire has tens of thousands of clones, around 84% of them found once; the top ten carry under 30%. This chain links TRBV7-2 with TRBJ2-7, with D perhaps matching TRBD2 (5 bases). The sample comprised peripheral blood. The sequence was collected from a human donor in a cohort sampled during active COVID-19. CDR3 amino acids: CASSLIYSGSVNEQYF. CDR3 coding DNA: TGTGCCAGCAGCTTAATTTATTCGGGATCGGTAAACGAGCAGTACTTC.